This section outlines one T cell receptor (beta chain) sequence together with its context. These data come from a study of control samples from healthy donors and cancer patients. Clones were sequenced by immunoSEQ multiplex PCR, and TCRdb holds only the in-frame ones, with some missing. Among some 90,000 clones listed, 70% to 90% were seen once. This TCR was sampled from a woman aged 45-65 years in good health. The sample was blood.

This chain's CDR3 is CASSYAGQGEVEQYF. Here the CDR3 DNA reads TGTGCCAGCAGTTACGCAGGACAGGGTGAAGTTGAGCAGTACTTC. The rearrangement links TRBV6-6 to TRBJ2-7; 8 bases are a match to TRBD1. Unmatched junction bases numbered 10, after V lost 2 bases and J lost 7 bases. This CDR3 has 15 amino acids. Germline CDR1 is MNHNY and CDR2 is SVGAGI (reference sequence).